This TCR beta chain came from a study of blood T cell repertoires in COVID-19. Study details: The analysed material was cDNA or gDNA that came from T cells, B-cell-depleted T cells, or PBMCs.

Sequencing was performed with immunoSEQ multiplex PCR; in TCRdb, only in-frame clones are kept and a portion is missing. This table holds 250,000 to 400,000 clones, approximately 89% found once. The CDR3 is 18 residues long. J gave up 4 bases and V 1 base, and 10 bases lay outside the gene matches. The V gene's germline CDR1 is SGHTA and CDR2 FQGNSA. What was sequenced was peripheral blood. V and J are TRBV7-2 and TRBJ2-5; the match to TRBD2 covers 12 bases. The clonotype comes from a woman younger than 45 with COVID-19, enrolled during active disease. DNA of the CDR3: TGTGCCAGCAGCTTAGGGTGGGTTGGGACTAGCGGGTCAGAGACCCAGTACTTC. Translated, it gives CASSLGWVGTSGSETQYF.